These 21 T cell receptor beta chains originate from one sample sequenced in a study of cytomegalovirus exposure and HLA in healthy donors. Produced via immunoSEQ multiplex PCR; TCRdb's table is partial and in-frame only. Of 50,000 to 65,000 clones in the sample, approximately 95% were seen once. Material for sequencing was PBMCs. These receptors came from a woman aged 18-29 years in good health and CMV-seropositive.

The genes are TRBV10-3 and TRBJ1-4; D gene uncertain. Germline V CDR1 and CDR2: ENHRY, SYGVKD. The CDR3 is made up of 18 amino acids. With 0 bases removed from V and 4 bases from J, the gap between germline ends came to 18 bases. CDR3 residues: CAISESRRMGGSNEKLFF. CDR3 DNA: TGTGCCATCAGTGAGTCCCGAAGGATGGGCGGGAGTAATGAAAAACTGTTTTTT.

As to this clone: At the DNA level, this CDR3 is encoded by other sequences in the same sample as well. V gene TRBV19 combines with J gene TRBJ2-1; D may be TRBD1 (6 bases). The length of the CDR3 is 15 residues. Germline V CDR1 and CDR2: LNHDA, SQIVND (reference sequence). Trimming left V 3 bases short and J 0 bases short, with 9 bases between. CDR3 sequence (DNA): TGTGCCAGTAGTATTGGACAGAGCTCCTACAATGAGCAGTTCTTC. Its protein is CASSIGQSSYNEQFF.

The V gene is TRBV9, the J gene TRBJ2-3; D possibly corresponds to TRBD2 (6 bases). Trimming removed 0 bases at V and 0 bases at J, with 11 bases between. The CDR3 runs 16 residues. The germline V gene encodes CDR1 SGDLS and CDR2 YYNGEE. DNA of the CDR3: TGTGCCAGCAGCGTAGGCGGGATTGCTAGCACAGATACGCAGTATTTT. Translating it yields CASSVGGIASTDTQYF.

V gene TRBV6-4 combines with J gene TRBJ2-1, with 7 bases that match TRBD2. CDR3 length: 13 amino acids. Trimming removed 0 bases from V and 7 bases from J; junction bases left unmatched: 0. The V gene's germline CDR1 is MRHNA and CDR2 SNTAGT. The CDR3 protein is CASSDSGGNEQFF. In DNA form, the CDR3 reads TGTGCCAGCAGTGACTCCGGGGGGAATGAGCAGTTCTTC.

The chain has TRBV6-4 and TRBJ2-5; D is uncertain. The CDR3 is made up of 16 amino acids. Germline V gene sequence: CDR1 MRHNA, CDR2 SNTAGT. V was cut by 8 bases and J by 2 bases, with 21 bases left in between. The CDR3 sequence is CASFLIWRSWQETQYF. The CDR3 coding sequence is TGTGCCAGCTTTTTAATCTGGCGGAGCTGGCAAGAGACCCAGTACTTC.

V usage is TRBV19 and J usage is TRBJ1-1; 7 nucleotides agree with TRBD1. The CDR3 runs to 16 residues. Germline CDR1 and CDR2: LNHDA and SQIVND (reference sequence). J gave up 0 bases and V 5 bases, and 9 bases lay outside the gene matches. The CDR3 here is CASSLQGTWLNTEAFF. The CDR3 DNA follows: TGTGCCAGTAGTTTACAGGGGACCTGGTTGAACACTGAAGCTTTCTTT.

The V call is TRBV4-3, the J call TRBJ2-3, with 13 bases fitting TRBD2. The V gene end was trimmed by 4 bases and the J gene end by 0 bases; junction bases not matched to a gene: 4. This CDR3 spans 17 amino acids. Germline CDR1 is LGHNA and CDR2 is YSLEER. CDR3 sequence: CASSPGLAGDSTDTQYF. The CDR3 DNA is TGCGCCAGCAGCCCAGGACTAGCGGGGGACAGCACAGATACGCAGTATTTT.

V and J are TRBV5-1 and TRBJ1-2, with a possible D match to TRBD1 (5 bases). The CDR3 totals 17 residues. Germline loops: CDR1 SGHRS, CDR2 YFSETQ. V was clipped by 6 bases and J by 8 bases, with 29 bases between them. The DNA of the CDR3 is TGCGCCAGCAAGCCCTTAGCAGGGATGAATTCACGATACGGCTACACCTTC. This translates into CASKPLAGMNSRYGYTF.

The chain uses TRBV5-1 and TRBJ1-2; a possible D gene is TRBD1 (6 bases). Germline V gives CDR1 SGHRS, CDR2 YFSETQ. This CDR3 contains 13 residues. V lost 4 bases and J 4 bases, leaving 11 bases between the germline ends. DNA for the CDR3: TGCGCCAGCAGCCAAGAAGGGGGCTATGGCTACACCTTC. It specifies CASSQEGGYGYTF. Together with reference TRBV5-1 and TRBJ1-2, the CDR3 gives the full variable domain: KAGVTQTPRYLIKTRGQQVTLSCSPISGHRSVSWYQQTPGQGLQFLFEYFSETQRNKGNFPGRFSGRQFSNSRSEMNVSTLELGDSALYLCASSQEGGYGYTFGSGTRLTVV.

V usage is TRBV30 and J usage is TRBJ1-3; D ambiguous. Trimming removed 0 bases from V and 3 bases from J, with 6 bases in between. The CDR3 has 13 residues. CDR1 is GTSNPN, CDR2 SVGIG, per germline (reference sequence). CDR3 bases: TGTGCCTGGAGTGTGAGCCATGGAAACACCATATATTTT. Its translation: CAWSVSHGNTIYF.

V and J are TRBV7-9 and TRBJ1-6; no reliable D call. The CDR3 loop spans 15 amino acids. CDR1 and CDR2 from the germline V gene are SEHNR and FQNEAQ (reference sequence). V dropped 7 bases and J dropped 7 bases, with 17 bases sitting between them. The CDR3 nucleotides are TGTGCCAGCAACCGCGTCGGGGAGTCGAATTCACCCCTCCACTTT. It yields the protein CASNRVGESNSPLHF.

This chain links TRBV7-9 with TRBJ1-2, with 9 bases fitting TRBD1. The CDR3 sequence is 15 residues long. CDR1 is SEHNR and CDR2 is FQNEAQ in the germline V gene (reference sequence). With V trimmed by 1 base and J by 4 bases, 4 bases remained unmatched. As DNA, the CDR3 is TGTGCCAGCAGCTTAGGGACAGGGGTCGGCTATGGCTACACCTTC. Encoded protein: CASSLGTGVGYGYTF.

The chain employs TRBV11-2 and TRBJ2-3, with unresolved D. CDR1 and CDR2 (germline): SGHAT, FQNNGV. Trimming cost V 3 bases and J 0 bases, with 4 bases left between them. The CDR3 consists of 13 residues. The CDR3 DNA reads as TGTGCCAGCAGCTTGGCTAGCACAGATACGCAGTATTTT. It encodes CASSLASTDTQYF.

V and J are TRBV5-6 and TRBJ1-2; D might be TRBD1 (6 bases). Trimming took off 5 bases at V and 2 bases at J, with 10 bases between the two ends. The CDR3 is made up of 13 amino acids. Germline assignment: CDR1 SGHDT and CDR2 YYEEEE. The CDR3 DNA follows: TGTGCCAGCAGTCAGGGGTGGAACTATGGCTACACCTTC. This codes for CASSQGWNYGYTF.

CDR3 residues: CASSGRTGANVLTF. The DNA for the CDR3 is TGTGCCAGCAGTGGGAGGACTGGGGCCAACGTCCTGACTTTC. The V gene is TRBV28, the J gene TRBJ2-6, with a tentative D call TRBD2 (6 bases). The CDR3 runs to 14 residues. CDR1 and CDR2 from the germline V gene are MDHEN and SYDVKM. V gave up 5 bases and J gave up 2 bases, with 7 bases separating them.

This chain joins TRBV9 and TRBJ2-1; possible D gene TRBD1, 6 bases. The CDR3 runs to 15 residues. With 6 bases removed from V and 3 bases from J, the gap between germline ends came to 16 bases. Germline values: CDR1 SGDLS, CDR2 YYNGEE. The CDR3 DNA is TGTGCCAGCAACCTGGCAGGGGACGGCTACAATGAGCAGTTCTTC. It translates to CASNLAGDGYNEQFF.

The rearrangement uses TRBV5-1 and TRBJ2-2; 12 bases agree with TRBD2. The V gene end was trimmed by 4 bases and the J gene end by 6 bases; junction bases not matched to a gene: 7. CDR1 SGHRS and CDR2 YFSETQ come from the germline V gene. The CDR3 totals 16 residues. The CDR3 nucleotides read TGCGCCAGCAGCATAGAAGGACTAGCGGGATCCGGGGAGCTGTTTTTT. Its protein product is CASSIEGLAGSGELFF.

This clone was seen just once. The chain carries TRBV5-5 and TRBJ1-3; maybe TRBD1 (6 bases). Trimming took off 6 bases at V and 4 bases at J, with 11 bases between the two ends. Germline loops: CDR1 SGHKS, CDR2 YYEKEE (reference sequence). The CDR3 contains 13 residues. Here the CDR3 reads CASNTGRGNTIYF. The CDR3 nucleotides read TGTGCCAGCAATACAGGGCGGGGAAACACCATATATTTT.

This sequence joins TRBV7-9 and TRBJ2-3; D possibly corresponds to TRBD2 (6 bases). CDR1 is SEHNR, CDR2 FQNEAQ, per germline (reference sequence). V was trimmed by 1 base and J by 2 bases, leaving 13 bases between them. CDR3 size: 16 residues. The CDR3 DNA reads as TGTGCCAGCAGCTTAGACCCGGGGGAAGACACAGATACGCAGTATTTT. As protein: CASSLDPGEDTDTQYF. The full variable domain, with the rest looked up from reference TRBV7-9 and TRBJ2-3, is DTGVSQNPRHKITKRGQNVTFRCDPISEHNRLYWYRQTLGQGPEFLTYFQNEAQLEKSRLLSDRFSAERPKGSFSTLEIQRTEQGDSAMYLCASSLDPGEDTDTQYFGPGTRLTVL.

The chain employs TRBV5-1 and TRBJ2-7, with 13 bases aligning to TRBD2. Germline CDR1 SGHRS, CDR2 YFSETQ. V trimming: 2 bases; J trimming: 0 bases; junction bases outside the gene matches: 5. The CDR3 runs to 17 residues. CDR3 sequence reads: CASSLNRLAGGSYEQYF. The CDR3 DNA follows: TGCGCCAGCAGCTTAAACAGACTAGCGGGGGGCTCCTACGAGCAGTACTTC. The complete variable domain, with remaining parts taken from reference TRBV5-1 and TRBJ2-7, reads KAGVTQTPRYLIKTRGQQVTLSCSPISGHRSVSWYQQTPGQGLQFLFEYFSETQRNKGNFPGRFSGRQFSNSRSEMNVSTLELGDSALYLCASSLNRLAGGSYEQYFGPGTRLTVT.

The V gene is TRBV7-8, the J gene TRBJ2-1, with 13 nucleotides matching TRBD2. Germline assignment: CDR1 SGHVS and CDR2 FQNEAQ. CDR3 length: 15 residues. Losses at the gene ends were 4 bases for V and 6 bases for J; bases not matched to a gene: 3. CDR3 amino acids: CASSWGTSGTNEQFF. CDR3 in DNA: TGTGCCAGCAGCTGGGGGACTAGCGGGACCAATGAGCAGTTCTTC.